This T cell receptor (beta chain) was obtained from a study of blood T cell repertoires in COVID-19. Study-wide context: The United States, Italy and Spain provided the acute and convalescent COVID-19 samples. The analysed material was cDNA or gDNA that came from T cells, B-cell-depleted T cells, or PBMCs.

Between the trimmed V and J ends, which lost 0 bases and 6 bases, there was a span of 8 bases. Germline assignment: CDR1 MNHEY and CDR2 SVGEGT. The CDR3 is 13 amino acids. This clone was seen once. As processed by the authors: Reference gene primer amplification gave estimated nucleated cell counts. Generated by immunoSEQ multiplex PCR, the TCRdb table keeps only in-frame clones and is missing some. V, J and clone size were drawn from that table, and D and trimming were deduced from the DNA. The sample lists approximately 160,000 clones; about 86% were seen once. The sequenced sample was peripheral blood. This TCR was recovered from a man aged 50 to 59 with active or convalescent COVID-19. J is TRBJ1-2 and V is TRBV6-2 or TRBV6-3; unclear D gene. The CDR3 here is CASSYSSLHGYTF. In DNA form, the CDR3 reads TGTGCCAGCAGTTACTCGAGTCTCCATGGCTACACCTTC.